This T cell receptor beta chain stems from a study of blood T cell repertoires in COVID-19. The overall study: Sites across the United States, Italy and Spain contributed samples from acute and convalescent COVID-19.

Profiling relied on immunoSEQ multiplex PCR, and the TCRdb table lists in-frame clones only, not all of them. There are 300,000 to 400,000 clones in the sample; roughly 89% occur only once, and more than 7.5% lies in the top ten. This clone was counted a single time. Looked up from germline, CDR1 is SNHLY and CDR2 is FYNNEI. Deletions cut 1 base from V and 2 bases from J, with 14 bases between. This CDR3 is built from 16 residues. It was during active infection that Seattle patients were enrolled and then longitudinally followed. The clonotype was recovered from a man in his thirties or forties with COVID-19, enrolled during active disease. The source material was peripheral blood. The V call is TRBV2, the J call TRBJ2-5, with D tentatively TRBD1 (6 bases). CDR3 nucleotide sequence: TGTGCCAGCAGTGAAGGAGGGGCAGGGGAGCAAGAGACCCAGTACTTC. Translating gives CASSEGGAGEQETQYF.